The 26 T cell receptor beta chains reported below all come from one sample, sequenced in a study of T cells in Graves' hyperthyroidism and ophthalmopathy. Amplified TCR beta CDR3 regions came from RNA transcripts. Using the HTBI primer set, a first-round RT-PCR was run on the TCR CDR3. One entry per CDR3 protein results from TCRdb running MiXCR on the multiplex PCR reads. The table records approximately 370,000 distinct CDR3 sequences, under 15% of them present only once. Sequenced input: blood. The origin of the receptors is a woman aged 25 to 39 with Graves' hyperthyroidism.

This clonotype was seen ten or more times. CDR3 nucleotides: TGCAGTGCTAGAGGGAGACTTGACTCCTACAATGAGCAGTTCTTC. It specifies CSARGRLDSYNEQFF. The chain links TRBV20-1 to TRBJ2-1; no reliable D call. V was pared by 1 base and J by 0 bases, with 10 bases between. The CDR3 runs to 15 residues. Looked up from germline, CDR1 is DFQATT and CDR2 is SNEGSKA (reference sequence).

This clonotype came up many times. The chain has TRBV20-1 and TRBJ2-5; no reliable D call. Germline CDR1 and CDR2: DFQATT and SNEGSKA (reference sequence). Trimming took 4 bases from V and 2 from J, leaving 14 bases between them. The CDR3 extends over 14 amino acids. CDR3 in amino acids: CSATTPGRQETQYF. CDR3 DNA: TGCAGTGCTACAACGCCCGGCCGACAAGAGACCCAGTACTTC.

This rearrangement joins TRBV27 to TRBJ1-4, with TRBD1 as a possible D gene (6 bases). CDR1 and CDR2 (germline): MNHEY, SMNVEV (reference sequence). The CDR3 is made up of 13 amino acids. Trimming cost V 8 bases and J 3 bases, with 10 bases left between them. DNA of the CDR3: TGTGCCAGCCGGAGGACAGCTAATGAAAAACTGTTTTTT. Translation: CASRRTANEKLFF.

This chain uses TRBV12-3 or TRBV12-4 with TRBJ2-2; TRBD2 agrees at 9 bases. The CDR3 has 15 residues. J lost 4 bases, V lost 3 bases, and 3 bases had no gene match. The CDR3 sequence: CASSLSGRSTGELFF. The CDR3 nucleotides are TGTGCCAGCAGTTTGAGCGGGAGGAGCACCGGGGAGCTGTTTTTT.

The chain recombines TRBV20-1 with TRBJ2-1, with TRBD2 matching 14 bases. Germline V gene sequence: CDR1 DFQATT, CDR2 SNEGSKA (reference sequence). Trimming cost V 5 bases and J 2 bases; bases outside gene matches: 11. The CDR3 contains 18 residues. CDR3 nucleotides: TGCAGTGCTTACGGGACTAGCGGGAGTCCGGGAACCTACAATGAGCAGTTCTTC. As protein: CSAYGTSGSPGTYNEQFF.

This clonotype was observed a few times. As the CDR3 is not closed by the conserved phenylalanine or tryptophan, this likely results from a read error. The V gene is TRBV27, the J gene TRBJ2-7; TRBD2 is a possible D gene (6 bases). This CDR3 region has 15 residues. Germline V lookup: CDR1 MNHEY, CDR2 SMNVEV (reference sequence). CDR3 loop: CASSLSLGGFYEQYL. For the CDR3, the DNA is TGTGCCAGCAGTCTATCCTTGGGGGGATTCTACGAGCAGTACTTA.

The V call is TRBV18, the J call TRBJ1-6; D is unresolved. The V end lost 2 bases, the J end lost 0 bases, and 8 bases lay between the germline ends. This CDR3 has 16 amino acids. The V gene's germline CDR1 is KGHSH and CDR2 LQKENI. The CDR3, as DNA: TGTGCCAGCTCACCAGGAGCCAGCTCCTATAATTCACCCCTCCACTTT. This gives the protein CASSPGASSYNSPLHF.

This clonotype was observed many times. The rearrangement joins TRBV11-2 to TRBJ2-7; unclear D gene. The CDR3 extends over 15 amino acids. Per the germline V gene, CDR1 is SGHAT and CDR2 is FQNNGV. V was shortened by 5 bases and J by 2 bases, with 16 bases between the two germline ends. The CDR3 region is CASSRIKLNPYEQYF. Written as DNA, the CDR3 is TGTGCCAGCAGCCGAATAAAACTAAACCCCTACGAGCAGTACTTC.

Notes on this clonotype: Being one base from a much bigger clone, this may be a read error. The rearrangement joins TRBV7-9 to TRBJ2-5, with TRBD2 matching 10 bases. Looked up from germline, CDR1 is SEHNR and CDR2 is FQNEAQ (reference sequence). The V segment lost 2 bases and the J segment 4 bases; nucleotides outside the gene matches: 10. The CDR3 is 17 amino acids. CDR3: CASSLRFSGRERETQYF. CDR3 sequence (DNA): TGTGCCAGCAGCTTAAGATTCAGCGGGAGGGAGAGAGAGACCCAGTACTTC.

The rearrangement joins TRBV11-2 to TRBJ2-1; TRBD2 matches at 9 bases. Germline-derived CDR1 and CDR2 are SGHAT and FQNNGV. V gave up 1 base and J gave up 8 bases; unmatched junction bases: 9. The CDR3 runs to 16 residues. CDR3 sequence (DNA): TGTGCCAGCAGCTTAGTAGGTAGCGGGAGTAGCTATGAGCAGTTCTTC. Its protein is CASSLVGSGSSYEQFF. The entire variable domain, with the rest obtained from reference TRBV11-2 and TRBJ2-1, is as follows: EAGVAQSPRYKIIEKRQSVAFWCNPISGHATLYWYQQILGQGPKLLIQFQNNGVVDDSQLPKDRFSAERLKGVDSTLKIQPAKLEDSAVYLCASSLVGSGSSYEQFFGPGTRLTVL.

This clonotype occurred a few times. The chain couples TRBV7-9 to TRBJ1-3, with a tentative D call TRBD1 (5 bases). V was trimmed by 5 bases and J by 7 bases, leaving 15 bases between them. The CDR3 is 14 amino acids. CDR1 is SEHNR, CDR2 FQNEAQ, per germline (reference sequence). Here the CDR3 DNA reads TGTGCCAGCAGCCCCGGGGCAGCGGTGAACACCATATATTTT. Residues: CASSPGAAVNTIYF. Supplemented by reference TRBV7-9 and TRBJ1-3, the full variable domain reads DTGVSQNPRHKITKRGQNVTFRCDPISEHNRLYWYRQTLGQGPEFLTYFQNEAQLEKSRLLSDRFSAERPKGSFSTLEIQRTEQGDSAMYLCASSPGAAVNTIYFGEGSWLTVV.

This clonotype was recorded many times. The genes are TRBV11-2 and TRBJ2-7; no clear D. CDR1 and CDR2 (germline): SGHAT, FQNNGV. The CDR3 spans 12 residues. V dropped 3 bases and J dropped 0 bases, with 3 bases sitting between them. In DNA form, the CDR3 reads TGTGCCAGCAGCTTCCCCTCCTACGAGCAGTACTTC. This gives the protein CASSFPSYEQYF.

This clonotype showed up just a few times. V is TRBV24-1 and J is TRBJ2-1; TRBD2 matches at 7 bases. Germline-derived CDR1 and CDR2 are KGHDR and SFDVKD. The CDR3 runs to 16 residues. After removal of 3 bases from V and 3 bases from J, the junction contained 7 bases not matched to a gene. The CDR3 coding sequence is TGTGCCACCAGTGATCCCCGAGCGGGATACTACAATGAGCAGTTCTTC. This gives the protein CATSDPRAGYYNEQFF.

The CDR3 DNA reads TGTGCCAGCAGGAGGGACGACTCCTACGAGCAGTACTTC. Translated: CASRRDDSYEQYF. The V call is TRBV27, the J call TRBJ2-7; D assignment may be TRBD1 or TRBD2 (5 bases each). Trimming shortened V by 6 bases and J by 0 bases, and 9 bases separated the two germline ends. CDR1 is MNHEY, CDR2 SMNVEV, per germline (reference sequence). The CDR3 extends over 13 amino acids.

This rearrangement joins TRBV5-1 to TRBJ2-3; 14 positions match TRBD2. The CDR3 spans 16 residues. Per germline, CDR1 SGHRS and CDR2 YFSETQ. Unmatched junction bases numbered 4, after V lost 3 bases and J lost 4 bases. Here the CDR3 reads CASSSGTSGSADTQYF. In DNA, the CDR3 is TGCGCCAGCAGCTCTGGGACTAGCGGGAGTGCAGATACGCAGTATTTT.

This clonotype was observed at least ten times. The chain links TRBV2 to TRBJ2-4; a possible D gene is TRBD1 (6 bases). The CDR3 covers 15 residues. The germline V gene encodes CDR1 SNHLY and CDR2 FYNNEI. Trimming took 3 bases from V and 4 from J, leaving 13 bases between them. DNA for the CDR3: TGTGCCAGCAGTGAGATGGGACAAGGGAAAAACATTCAGTACTTC. It translates to CASSEMGQGKNIQYF.

The sample holds many counts of this clonotype. The chain uses TRBV10-3 and TRBJ2-7, with D possibly being TRBD2 (6 bases). V dropped 0 bases and J dropped 3 bases, with 12 bases sitting between them. The CDR3 runs 15 residues. Germline CDR1 ENHRY, CDR2 SYGVKD. The CDR3 bases are TGTGCCATCAGTGAGTCTCGAGCGGGTTACTACGAGCAGTACTTC. This gives the protein CAISESRAGYYEQYF.

The table lists this clonotype with many counts. V is TRBV28 and J is TRBJ1-2, with D uncertain. Germline V gene data show CDR1 as MDHEN and CDR2 as SYDVKM. There are 14 residues in the CDR3. V lost 1 base and J 6 bases, leaving 12 bases between the germline ends. Written as DNA, the CDR3 is TGTGCCAGCAGTTTATTAGTCCAGCCCCATGGCTACACCTTC. Protein sequence: CASSLLVQPHGYTF.

This clonotype appeared many times. V and J are TRBV3-1 and TRBJ1-2, with D unclear. The CDR3 sequence is 14 residues long. V was cut by 1 base and J by 4 bases, with 10 bases left in between. The germline CDR1 and CDR2 sequences are LGHDT and YNNKEL (reference sequence). CDR3 residues: CASSQGGSLYGYTF. For the CDR3, the DNA is TGTGCCAGCAGCCAAGGAGGCTCCCTCTATGGCTACACCTTC.

This clonotype was seen a few times. The V gene is TRBV30, the J gene TRBJ2-7; 10 nucleotides line up with TRBD1. There are 17 residues in the CDR3. With V trimmed by 3 bases and J by 1 base, 12 bases remained unmatched. Germline lookup yields CDR1 GTSNPN and CDR2 SVGIG (reference sequence). CDR3 sequence: CAWSPGGAGQGSYEQYF. The CDR3 DNA sequence: TGTGCCTGGAGCCCCGGGGGAGCGGGACAGGGGTCCTACGAGCAGTACTTC. Complete variable domain (other parts from reference TRBV30 and TRBJ2-7): SQTIHQWPATLVQPVGSPLSLECTVEGTSNPNLYWYRQAAGRGLQLLFYSVGIGQISSEVPQNLSASRPQDRQFILSSKKLLLSDSGFYLCAWSPGGAGQGSYEQYFGPGTRLTVT.

This clonotype has more than one count but fewer than ten. The DNA for the CDR3 is TGTGCCAGCAGGATAGCGGGAGGGCCTGGCACAGATACGCAGTATTTT. Its protein is CASRIAGGPGTDTQYF. The V and J genes are TRBV27 and TRBJ2-3; 11 bases line up with TRBD2. This CDR3 spans 16 amino acids. V shed 6 bases and J 1 base; nucleotides not matched to a gene: 6. In germline, CDR1 is MNHEY, CDR2 SMNVEV (reference sequence).

The chain links TRBV12-3 or TRBV12-4 to TRBJ2-7, with 9 positions matching TRBD1. The J call may not be correct, given that the DNA end is closer to TRBJ2-1. The CDR3 runs 16 residues. The CDR3 here is CASSEETGGALYEQFF. In DNA, the CDR3 is TGTGCCAGCAGCGAGGAAACAGGGGGCGCGTTGTACGAGCAGTTCTTC.

This clonotype was observed a single time. Its ends do not fully match the called genes, so a read error is possible. The chain employs TRBV7-2 and TRBJ1-5; D call uncertain. This CDR3 is 15 amino acids long. The germline V gene has CDR1 SGHTA and CDR2 FQGNSA. This CDR3 reads CASSPTGDSYQPQHF. CDR3 nucleotide sequence: TGTGCCAGCAGCCCCACTGGAGATAGCTATCAGCCCCAGCATTTT.

V gene TRBV5-6 combines with J gene TRBJ2-1; 7 nucleotides agree with TRBD2. The V segment lost 2 bases and the J segment 0 bases; nucleotides outside the gene matches: 11. The CDR3 covers 18 residues. The germline V gene has CDR1 SGHDT and CDR2 YYEEEE. CDR3 sequence: CASSFFVRRESSYNEQFF. DNA for the CDR3: TGTGCCAGCAGCTTCTTCGTTCGGCGGGAGTCCTCCTACAATGAGCAGTTCTTC.

The chain employs TRBV24-1 and TRBJ1-1; D remains ambiguous. CDR3 length equals 13 residues. The V end lost 0 bases, the J end lost 0 bases, and 1 base lay between the germline ends. In germline, CDR1 is KGHDR, CDR2 SFDVKD. The CDR3 DNA reads TGTGCCACCAGTGATTTGATGAACACTGAAGCTTTCTTT. Protein product: CATSDLMNTEAFF.

This clonotype came up many times. The CDR3 DNA sequence: TGTGCCAGCTGCGTGCGGGGACCCTACGAGCAGTACTTC. Residues: CASCVRGPYEQYF. The rearrangement uses TRBV28 and TRBJ2-7; tentative D call: TRBD2 (6 bases). CDR3 length: 13 residues. Germline V lookup: CDR1 MDHEN, CDR2 SYDVKM. Deletions cut 8 bases from V and 2 bases from J, with 13 bases between.